This T cell receptor (beta chain) was captured by sequencing in a study of T cells after yellow fever vaccination. Study-wide results and caveats: Post-booster reappearance was seen for most primary-vaccination clones (around 97% CD4, 75% to 90% CD8). The secondary response was weaker but peaked faster, day 5 versus 15. The CD4 and CD8 compartments had a small share of their clonotypes in common.

CDR3 length: 13 residues. V was pared by 3 bases and J by 0 bases, with 8 bases between. The germline gives CDR1 SQVTM, CDR2 ANQGSEA. It was through 5'RACE template switching that TCR cDNA was made, with a universal primer site and UMIs added. TCRdb fed the 5' RACE reads into MiXCR, producing one record per CDR3 protein. Of around 320,000 distinct CDR3 sequences in the sample, approximately 11% were seen once. This clonotype was detected only a few times. Its antigen is unknown. This chain uses TRBV29-1 with TRBJ1-1; possible D gene TRBD1, 5 bases. This receptor was identified in a man aged 18 to 30 who received the YFV17D yellow fever vaccine. The sample was CD4+ T cells sorted from PBMCs, taken 45 days after the yellow fever booster vaccination. CDR3 bases: TGCAGCGTTGAGGGGGGTCTGAACACTGAAGCTTTCTTT. Translating gives CSVEGGLNTEAFF. Full variable domain (outside the CDR3, taken from reference TRBV29-1 and TRBJ1-1): SAVISQKPSRDICQRGTSLTIQCQVDSQVTMMFWYRQQPGQSLTLIATANQGSEATYESGFVIDKFPISRPNLTFSTLTVSNMSPEDSSIYLCSVEGGLNTEAFFGQGTRLTVV.